The clone carrying this TCR beta chain has a count of ten or more. Unique molecular identifiers were incorporated into the prepared TCRbeta library. TCRdb called the PCR reads again in MiXCR, with one record for every CDR3 protein. The repertoire consists of about 610,000 distinct CDR3 sequences, with 8% to 11% occurring once and the leading ten covering less than 5%. The source of the sample is a study of T-cell reconstitution after alpha-beta-depleted transplantation in children. The germline V gene encodes CDR1 SGHVS and CDR2 FNYEAQ. The CDR3 loop spans 16 amino acids. V shed 5 bases and J 9 bases; nucleotides not matched to a gene: 9.

Sequenced here: PBMCs from the stem cell graft donor, sampled from the stem cell graft. The chain combines TRBV7-6 with TRBJ2-1; 14 bases are shared with TRBD2. This clonotype was sampled from a human donor who donated a stem cell graft to a child with acute myeloid leukemia. In DNA form, the CDR3 reads TGTGCCAGCAGCACCCTGGGACTAGCGGGAGCCCCTGAGCAGTTCTTC. It codes for CASSTLGLAGAPEQFF.